A selection of T cell receptor beta chains follows, all from one sample in a study of cytomegalovirus exposure and HLA in healthy donors. The assay was immunoSEQ multiplex PCR, and TCRdb's table has in-frame clones only and misses some. The table lists about 140,000 clones, approximately 60% of them singletons. The sample was PBMCs. The receptors were sampled from a woman in her forties in good health and CMV-seronegative. Both conserved end residues are part of each CDR3. Each record gives: D gene, clone size, V gene, J gene, CDR3 DNA, CDR3 protein. A D gene is named only where the DNA matches it firmly. The size entry is marked missing in some rows and otherwise reads once, few, many or a size class.

-	-	TRBV5-1	TRBJ1-2	TGCGCCAGCAGCTTAATGGCAGGGCAAGGGTATGGCTACACCTTC	CASSLMAGQGYGYTF
-	-	TRBV18	TRBJ1-1	TGTGCCAGCTCACGGGGATCCGGGGACACTGAAGCTTTCTTT	CASSRGSGDTEAFF
-	-	TRBV28	TRBJ2-5	TGTGCCTTTTCTGCCAAGGGGTTCCAAGAGACCCAGTACTTC	CAFSAKGFQETQYF
-	few	TRBV9	TRBJ1-1	TGTGCCAGCAGCGTAGGGGTAGGGGGTGCTGAAGCTTTCTTT	CASSVGVGGAEAFF
TRBD1	-	TRBV6-1	TRBJ2-2	TGTGCCAGCAAGGGGACAGCGAACACCGGGGAGCTGTTTTTT	CASKGTANTGELFF
-	-	TRBV12-5	TRBJ1-1	TGTGCTAGTGGTTTGGACAGGACGGGGGACACTGAAGCTTTCTTT	CASGLDRTGDTEAFF
-	few	TRBV6-1	TRBJ2-7	TGTGCCAGCAGACTTCAATCCGAGCAGTACTTC	CASRLQSEQYF
-	few	TRBV5-6	TRBJ2-1	TGTGCCAGCAGCTTGAGGGGTGGGGCAGACCGCTACAATGAGCAGTTCTTC	CASSLRGGADRYNEQFF
TRBD1	-	TRBV10-2	TRBJ2-2	TGCGCCAGCGGAAACAGGGGGACCGGGGAGCTGTTTTTT	CASGNRGTGELFF
TRBD1	-	TRBV10-3	TRBJ1-2	TGTGCCATCAACCCGGGACAGGGGGCTCTCAGCGTCCTCTATGGCTACACCTTC	CAINPGQGALSVLYGYTF
TRBD2	-	TRBV2	TRBJ2-1	TGTGCCAGCAGTGAAGCGGGGGGGTATGGTAATGAGCAGTTCTTC	CASSEAGGYGNEQFF
-	-	TRBV5-1	TRBJ1-2	TGCGCCAGCAGCCTGCCTCCGGATGGCTACACCTTC	CASSLPPDGYTF
-	-	TRBV5-6	TRBJ2-1	TGTGCCAGCAGCTTTAGGCAGGGCTCCTACAATGAGCAGTTCTTC	CASSFRQGSYNEQFF
-	few	TRBV27	TRBJ2-2	TGTGCCAGCAGTCATCCGAGGGACACCGGGGAGCTGTTTTTT	CASSHPRDTGELFF
-	-	TRBV7-8	TRBJ1-5	TGTGCCAGCAGCTTTACGGGGCAGCCCCAGCATTTT	CASSFTGQPQHF
-	-	TRBV6-1	TRBJ1-2	TGTGCCAGCACCGGAACGGGGGGCTACACCTTC	CASTGTGGYTF
-	-	TRBV19	TRBJ2-1	TGTGCCAGTAGGCTAGCAGCGGGTAATGAGCAGTTCTTC	CASRLAAGNEQFF
-	-	TRBV30	TRBJ2-7	TGTGCCTGGAGTGGGGGACAAGGTCCCTACGAGCAGTACTTC	CAWSGGQGPYEQYF
-	-	TRBV30	TRBJ1-2	TGTGCCTGGAGTATCGGATTAAACTATGGCTACGCCTTC	CAWSIGLNYGYAF
-	-	TRBV19	TRBJ1-1	TGTGCCAGTAGGCGCAGGGAGGGCACTGAAGCTTTCTTT	CASRRREGTEAFF
-	-	TRBV4-3	TRBJ2-1	TGCGCCAGCAGCCGCTTAGGAGTGGGGAGCTCCTACAATGAGCAGTTCTTC	CASSRLGVGSSYNEQFF
TRBD1	-	TRBV6-1	TRBJ1-2	TGTGCCAGCCGAGACAGGGGGCGTGCGGATGGCTACACCTTC	CASRDRGRADGYTF
-	few	TRBV6-5	TRBJ2-3	TGTGCCAGCAGTTACTCCTATCGGTTGGATACGCAGTATTTT	CASSYSYRLDTQYF
-	-	TRBV7-2	TRBJ2-3	TGTGCCAGCAGCTTAGGACTGGCCACAGATACGCAGTATTTT	CASSLGLATDTQYF
-	-	TRBV19	TRBJ2-1	TGTGCCGGGCCTGCATGGCAGTTCTTC	CAGPAWQFF
TRBD1	-	TRBV19	TRBJ2-2	TGTGCCAGTCGGGACAGGGTCAGCGGGGAGCTGTTTTTT	CASRDRVSGELFF
TRBD1	once	TRBV5-1	TRBJ2-2	TGCGCCAGCAGAGTCACAGGGGGGACCGGGGAGCTGTTTTTT	CASRVTGGTGELFF
TRBD2	-	TRBV4-2	TRBJ2-5	TGTGCCAGCAGCCACCTAGCGGGGGGGCAAGAGACCCAGTACTTC	CASSHLAGGQETQYF
-	-	TRBV19	TRBJ1-1	TGTGCCAGTAGTATGAGTGAGGCAGGCAGGGGCACTGAAGCTTTCTTT	CASSMSEAGRGTEAFF
-	few	TRBV5-1	TRBJ1-3	TGCGCCAGCAGCTTGGAGGGGACAGGAAACACCATATATTTT	CASSLEGTGNTIYF
-	-	TRBV29-1	TRBJ1-2	TGCAGCGTTCAAGGGGGAGACAAGGGCACTAACTATGGCTACACCTTC	CSVQGGDKGTNYGYTF
TRBD1	-	TRBV5-1	TRBJ2-4	TGCGCCAGCAGCACGCGACAGGGCCCCAAGGAAAACATTCAGTACTTC	CASSTRQGPKENIQYF
TRBD2	-	TRBV7-7	TRBJ2-5	TGTGCCAGCAGCTTAGATATGGGTGGGCTAGCGGGGGGGCCTCGGGAGACCCAGTACTTC	CASSLDMGGLAGGPRETQYF
-	few	TRBV7-2	TRBJ2-2	TGTGCCAGCAGCTTAGAACCGAGGTCCACCGGGGAGCTGTTTTTT	CASSLEPRSTGELFF
-	few	TRBV6-6	TRBJ1-1	TGTGCCAGCAGTTTATCGGGGGGTAACACTGAAGCTTTCTTT	CASSLSGGNTEAFF
TRBD1	-	TRBV29-1	TRBJ2-7	TGCAGCGCCAAACTGGGGCAGGGGGCTAACGAGCAGTACTTC	CSAKLGQGANEQYF
TRBD2	-	TRBV23-1	TRBJ2-1	TGCGCCAGCAGTCAATCTCCCAGACTAGCGGGGGGGGCCGTTAATGAGCAGTTCTTC	CASSQSPRLAGGAVNEQFF
-	-	TRBV6-1	TRBJ2-1	TGTGCCAGCAGTTTACGACTGGACAATGAGCAGTTCTTC	CASSLRLDNEQFF
TRBD1	-	TRBV2	TRBJ1-2	TGTGCCAGCAAGAGGTCCGGGACAGTCTATGGCTACACCTTC	CASKRSGTVYGYTF
-	few	TRBV9	TRBJ1-2	TGTGCCAGCAGCGACGGCGGCGGGCTCGGTAACTATGGCTACACCTTC	CASSDGGGLGNYGYTF
TRBD1	-	TRBV6-1	TRBJ2-5	TGTGCCAGCAGTGAAGTGGCAGGGGGCCCCCAGTACTTC	CASSEVAGGPQYF
TRBD2	-	TRBV5-1	TRBJ2-2	TGCGCCAGCAGCTTGGATAGCGGGGCTACCGGGGAGCTGTTTTTT	CASSLDSGATGELFF
-	-	TRBV10-3	TRBJ1-3	TGTGCCATCAGTGAGCGTCGGGGTGAGCCTGGAAACACCATATATTTT	CAISERRGEPGNTIYF
-	-	TRBV5-1	TRBJ1-1	TGCGCCAGCAGCTTGAGCACAGGGAGCAACACTGAAGCTTTCTTT	CASSLSTGSNTEAFF
TRBD1	-	TRBV6-1	TRBJ2-2	TGTGCCAGCACTCCGGACAGGGCGAACACCGGGGAGCTGTTTTTT	CASTPDRANTGELFF
TRBD1	-	TRBV6-5	TRBJ1-5	TGTGCCAGCAGAGACAGGGTAGATCAGCCCCAGCATTTT	CASRDRVDQPQHF
TRBD1	few	TRBV6-1	TRBJ1-2	TGTGCCAGCAGTGTTGGGGTTGGACAGGTGGACGGCTACACCTTC	CASSVGVGQVDGYTF
-	few	TRBV7-9	TRBJ2-7	TGTTCCAGCAGCTCCCGGGACTACGAGCAGTACTTC	CSSSSRDYEQYF
TRBD1	once	TRBV28	TRBJ1-1	TGTGCCAGCAGTTCTGCGACAGGGGTGAACACTGAAGCTTTCTTT	CASSSATGVNTEAFF
TRBD1	few	TRBV25-1	TRBJ2-7	TGTGCCAGCAGCCCCGACAGGGTCGAGCAGTACTTC	CASSPDRVEQYF